This record concerns one TCR beta chain sequence. Its binding antigen is unknown. Base quality data are lacking; no much larger clone is found one base away. TCRbeta CDR3 regions were amplified from genomic DNA by means of the immunoSEQ Assay, a bias-controlled multiplex PCR. The study's own analysis went as follows. The number of nucleated cells in each sample was estimated by amplification of reference gene primers within the assay. Sequence reads were collapsed and filtered to measure the absolute abundance of every unique TCRbeta CDR3 rearrangement. For each sample, productive Simpson clonality was calculated as the square root of Simpson's diversity index over productive rearrangements. This immuneACCESS table, as held by TCRdb, lists in-frame sequences with V and J called but not all clones. Of the missing ones, under half trace to an unresolved V gene in checked studies; the others have no known cause. V and J calls and clone size come straight from that table; D and trimming were deduced from the DNA. The sample table lists over 200,000 clones, under 90% of them with a count of one. Jointly, the top ten make up approximately 1.8% of the sample.

Enrolling through a virtual design, the prospective study's participants ranged in age from roughly 18 to 100 years and lived across roughly 23 United States geographic areas. In the prospective study, cohorts were assigned on the basis of participant-reported clinical history obtained from a screening survey and a study questionnaire. For ImmuneRACE Cohort 3, a participant was defined as recovered based on two consecutive negative NP/OP PCR tests, clearance by a healthcare professional, or resolution of symptoms. Each participant in the prospective study had whole blood, serum and a nasopharyngeal or oropharyngeal swab collected by mobile phlebotomists. Additional blood draws and questionnaires over an approximately two-month period could optionally be provided by prospective study participants. Blood samples from the prospective study were shipped frozen or at room temperature prior to DNA extraction.

V is clipped by 6 bases and J by 1 base, and the sequence between their germline boundaries is 16 bases long. The CDR3 goes from the cysteine to the phenylalanine over 16 residues. The entry retains the CDR3 DNA only, 48 bases that are in frame from base 1. The germline V gene specifies MNHEY as CDR1 and SVGEGT as CDR2. This sample was included in a study of blood T cell repertoires in COVID-19 (TCRdb year 2020). The study in broad terms: Samples covering the acute and convalescent phases of COVID-19 were provided by collaborators in the United States, Italy and Spain. The prospective study material was composed of cDNA or gDNA derived from T cells, B-cell-depleted T cells, or PBMCs. The dataset comprised deeply sampled blood TCRbeta repertoires from subjects exposed to, actively infected with, or recovered from COVID-19. The repertoires were released in a freely available public database meant as a resource for research on the immune response to SARS-CoV-2. The samples were drawn from two sources: the first 160 participants of the ongoing ImmuneRACE study, and 1,254 subjects contributed by 6 global collaborators. The sample metadata nearly always contained a de-identified subject ID, COVID-19 status, age in years and sex. Where available, HLA class I and class II types were obtained from metadata supplied by the sample provider rather than from assay-based typing. The investigation overall reported the following: Clinical and demographic metadata were provided uncurated, with the amount varying by source and participant.

The sample taken for sequencing was PBMCs or T cells enriched from blood (not recorded which). The chain is encoded by TRBV6-2 or TRBV6-3 joined to TRBJ1-5; 6 matching bases give a weak D call of TRBD1. The sequence was obtained from a man aged 55-75 years who had recovered from COVID-19. This receptor carries the CDR3 CASSNRMGASNQPQHF. The DNA reads as follows: TGTGCCAGCAGCAATCGGATGGGGGCCAGCAATCAGCCCCAGCATTTT.